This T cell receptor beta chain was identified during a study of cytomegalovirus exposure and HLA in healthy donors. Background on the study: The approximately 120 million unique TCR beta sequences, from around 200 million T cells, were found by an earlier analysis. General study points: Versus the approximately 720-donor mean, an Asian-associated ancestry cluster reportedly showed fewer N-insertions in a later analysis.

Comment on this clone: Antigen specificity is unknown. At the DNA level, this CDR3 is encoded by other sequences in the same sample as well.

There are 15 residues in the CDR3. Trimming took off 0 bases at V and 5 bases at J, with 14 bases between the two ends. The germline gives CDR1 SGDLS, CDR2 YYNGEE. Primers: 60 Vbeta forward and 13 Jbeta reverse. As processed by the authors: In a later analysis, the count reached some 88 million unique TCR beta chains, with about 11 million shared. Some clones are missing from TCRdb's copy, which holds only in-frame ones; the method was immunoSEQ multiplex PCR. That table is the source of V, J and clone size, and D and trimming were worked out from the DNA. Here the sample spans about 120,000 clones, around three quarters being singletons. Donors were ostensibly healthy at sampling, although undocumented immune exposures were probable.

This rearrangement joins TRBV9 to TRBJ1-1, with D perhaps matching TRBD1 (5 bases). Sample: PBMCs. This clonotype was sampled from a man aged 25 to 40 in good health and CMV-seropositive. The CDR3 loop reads CASSVDPGTRTEAFF. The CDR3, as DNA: TGTGCCAGCAGCGTAGACCCTGGGACTAGAACTGAAGCTTTCTTT.